This paragraph covers one TCR beta chain sequence. The antigen remains undetermined. The sample originates from a study of CD8+ T cells in alopecia areata. The authors extracted RNA and reverse transcribed it into cDNA as the sequencing template. TCRdb's copy holds only in-frame clones and misses some; the assay was immunoSEQ multiplex PCR. This table has about 110,000 clones, roughly 55% appearing once. The researchers isolated CD4+ and CD8+ T cells from PBMCs by sorting. Looked up from germline, CDR1 is SQVTM and CDR2 is ANQGSEA. This CDR3 comprises 12 residues. V shed 3 bases and J shed 3 bases, with 8 bases lying between them. Study-wide results and caveats: It was lesional scalp, especially alopecia totalis/universalis, that showed higher clonality than normal scalp. Sharing of TCR sequences between patients (possibly for HLA-related reasons) was less clear than in mice.

V gene TRBV29-1 combines with J gene TRBJ1-2; tentatively, D is TRBD1 (5 bases). The source material was NKG2D-low CD8+ T cells sorted from blood. This TCR was recovered from a human donor with alopecia areata. The CDR3 here is CSVEEGDYGYTF. CDR3 in DNA: TGCAGCGTTGAGGAAGGGGACTATGGCTACACCTTC. The whole variable domain, remainder taken from reference TRBV29-1 and TRBJ1-2, is SAVISQKPSRDICQRGTSLTIQCQVDSQVTMMFWYRQQPGQSLTLIATANQGSEATYESGFVIDKFPISRPNLTFSTLTVSNMSPEDSSIYLCSVEEGDYGYTFGSGTRLTVV.